This T cell receptor (beta chain) emerged from a study of blood T cell repertoires in COVID-19. Overall study context: From the United States, Italy and Spain came samples of acute and convalescent COVID-19.

This clone occurred a few times. Trimming took off 1 base at V and 0 bases at J, with 6 bases between the two ends. CDR3 size: 14 residues. Germline V gene sequence: CDR1 SGHTA, CDR2 FQGNSA. Sequenced by immunoSEQ multiplex PCR; TCRdb stores in-frame clones only, minus some. This sample has 150,000 to 180,000 clones, with over 65% found just once. Sequenced: peripheral blood. The genes are TRBV7-2 and TRBJ1-1, with D possibly being TRBD1 (6 bases). This TCR came from an elderly man with acute or convalescent COVID-19. The CDR3: CASSLGTVNTEAFF. CDR3 DNA sequence: TGTGCCAGCAGCTTAGGGACAGTGAACACTGAAGCTTTCTTT.